A single sample is the source of the 27 T cell receptor beta chains below, sequenced in a study of shared clonotypes between healthy human individuals. Some clones are missing from TCRdb's copy, which holds only in-frame ones; the method was immunoSEQ multiplex PCR. The sample lists over 2 million clones; roughly 92% were seen once. Input material: naive CD4+ T cells from PBMCs. Regarding subset: CD45RA+ positively selected. These receptors originate from a man aged 18 to 30 in good health. Some clones in this sample may be carry-over from other donors' samples.

The V call is TRBV11-2, the J call TRBJ2-1; D remains ambiguous. Germline V gene data show CDR1 as SGHAT and CDR2 as FQNNGV. Trimming left V 1 base short and J 15 bases short, with 10 bases between. This CDR3 is 11 amino acids long. CDR3 DNA sequence: TGTGCCAGCAGCTTAGCGGGCGGTCCGTTCTTC. Translation: CASSLAGGPFF.

The J gene is TRBJ2-7, the V gene TRBV27; possible D gene TRBD1, 6 bases. The CDR3 spans 18 residues. V was shortened by 0 bases and J by 3 bases, with 21 bases between the two germline ends. CDR1 is MNHEY, CDR2 SMNVEV, per germline (reference sequence). The CDR3 sequence: CASSLSFFPRTDNYEQYF. CDR3 in DNA: TGTGCCAGCAGTTTATCTTTCTTTCCCCGGACAGATAACTACGAGCAGTACTTC.

The chain links TRBV9 to TRBJ2-1; D is unclear. CDR1 is SGDLS and CDR2 is YYNGEE in the germline V gene. With 3 bases removed from V and 0 bases from J, the gap between germline ends came to 16 bases. There are 17 residues in the CDR3. CDR3: CASSDQLWASSYNEQFF. In nucleotides, the CDR3 is TGTGCCAGCAGCGACCAACTGTGGGCAAGCTCCTACAATGAGCAGTTCTTC. Based on the CDR3 plus reference TRBV9 and TRBJ2-1, the full variable domain is DSGVTQTPKHLITATGQRVTLRCSPRSGDLSVYWYQQSLDQGLQFLIQYYNGEERAKGNILERFSAQQFPDLHSELNLSSLELGDSALYFCASSDQLWASSYNEQFFGPGTRLTVL.

Concerning this clone: Other DNA variants within this sample encode the same CDR3. J is TRBJ2-6 and V is TRBV5-1; a possible D gene is TRBD2 (6 bases). This CDR3 region has 16 residues. V was clipped by 0 bases and J by 4 bases, with 11 bases between them. Germline values: CDR1 SGHRS, CDR2 YFSETQ. The CDR3 loop is CASSLGGGAGANVLTF. In DNA, the CDR3 is TGCGCCAGCAGCTTGGGCGGAGGGGCCGGGGCCAACGTCCTGACTTTC.

This chain's CDR3 is CASSPMNLAGANEQFF. DNA for the CDR3: TGTGCCAGCAGCCCCATGAACCTAGCGGGAGCCAATGAGCAGTTCTTC. The J gene is TRBJ2-1, the V gene TRBV7-2, with 10 bases lining up with TRBD2. CDR1 is SGHTA and CDR2 is FQGNSA in the germline V gene. V lost 5 bases and J lost 6; bases outside the gene matches: 10. CDR3 size: 16 residues.

The rearrangement links TRBV7-3 to TRBJ2-2; 8 nucleotides match TRBD1. Germline V lookup: CDR1 SGHTA, CDR2 FQGTGA. The CDR3 has 16 amino acids. The junction had 6 bases not matched to a gene; V was cut back by 1 base and J by 5 bases. In DNA form, the CDR3 reads TGTGCCAGCAGCTTAAATTCAGGGGGCGAAACCGGGGAGCTGTTTTTT. Translated: CASSLNSGGETGELFF.

This clone was seen just once. This same CDR3 is encoded by further DNA sequences in the sample. This sequence joins TRBV11-2 and TRBJ2-5; TRBD2 is a possible D gene (6 bases). Trimming removed 5 bases from V and 1 base from J, with 8 bases in between. CDR3 size: 13 residues. Germline V CDR1 and CDR2: SGHAT, FQNNGV. CDR3 loop: CASSPGLQETQYF. The CDR3 coding sequence is TGTGCCAGCAGCCCGGGACTCCAAGAGACCCAGTACTTC.

In DNA, the CDR3 is TGTGCCAGCAGCGGGAGGGTCCCTTGGCCCCAGCATTTT. It is translated as CASSGRVPWPQHF. The chain has TRBV2 and TRBJ1-5; D gene ambiguous. Germline loops: CDR1 SNHLY, CDR2 FYNNEI. This CDR3 is built from 13 residues. V shed 6 bases and J shed 9 bases, with 15 bases lying between them.

The chain uses TRBV10-3 and TRBJ2-3; possible D gene TRBD2, 6 bases. Germline-derived CDR1 and CDR2 are ENHRY and SYGVKD. The CDR3 is made up of 14 amino acids. V lost 6 bases and J 1 base, leaving 11 bases between the germline ends. CDR3 amino acids: CAISPGLGTDTQYF. CDR3 coding DNA: TGTGCCATCAGCCCGGGACTTGGCACAGATACGCAGTATTTT.

V and J are TRBV2 and TRBJ2-2; TRBD1 matches 7 bases. The germline gives CDR1 SNHLY, CDR2 FYNNEI. V was clipped by 5 bases and J by 7 bases; unmatched bases: 10. The CDR3 covers 15 residues. CDR3 DNA: TGTGCCAGCAGTCAGCTCTCAGGGGGAAGCGGGGAGCTGTTTTTT. Protein product: CASSQLSGGSGELFF.

This chain links TRBV14 with TRBJ2-7; 8 nucleotides align to TRBD2. The CDR3 spans 13 residues. The trim removed 4 bases at V and 12 bases at J, leaving 11 bases unmatched. The germline V gene has CDR1 SGHDN and CDR2 FVKESK. CDR3 nucleotides: TGTGCCAGCAGCCGCCCGGGACTAGACAAGCGGTACTTC. It translates to CASSRPGLDKRYF.

The rearrangement links TRBV2 to TRBJ1-5; D gene unclear. Trimming took 9 bases from V and 2 from J, leaving 11 bases between them. CDR1 and CDR2 (germline): SNHLY, FYNNEI. The CDR3 loop spans 13 amino acids. The CDR3, as DNA: TGTGCCAGTGCTGACTCCCGCAATCAGCCCCAGCATTTT. Its translation: CASADSRNQPQHF. The variable domain in full, completed from reference TRBV2 and TRBJ1-5, reads EPEVTQTPSHQVTQMGQEVILRCVPISNHLYFYWYRQILGQKVEFLVSFYNNEISEKSEIFDDQFSVERPDGSNFTLKIRSTKLEDSAMYFCASADSRNQPQHFGDGTRLSIL.

V gene TRBV10-3 combines with J gene TRBJ2-3; D not certain. The germline V gene encodes CDR1 ENHRY and CDR2 SYGVKD. The germline V and J ends were trimmed by 4 bases and 4 bases, with 15 bases remaining between them. This CDR3 has 15 amino acids. Written as DNA, the CDR3 is TGTGCCATCAGTGGGCCAGCCGATTTCGCAGATACGCAGTATTTT. Protein product: CAISGPADFADTQYF.

This chain joins TRBV18 and TRBJ1-5; D ambiguous. The CDR3 totals 16 residues. Germline CDR1 reads KGHSH; CDR2 reads LQKENI. V lost 1 base and J lost 2, with 12 bases in between. The CDR3 nucleotides read TGTGCCAGCTCACCACGAACCGGGAACCGCAATCAGCCCCAGCATTTT. This gives the protein CASSPRTGNRNQPQHF.

This rearrangement joins TRBV28 to TRBJ1-2; D unclear. There are 12 residues in the CDR3. The germline V and J ends were trimmed by 7 bases and 1 base, with 7 bases remaining between them. Germline V gene data show CDR1 as MDHEN and CDR2 as SYDVKM. The CDR3 DNA sequence: TGTGCCAGCACCCCGCGTAACTATGGCTACACCTTC. As protein: CASTPRNYGYTF.

This chain connects TRBV15 to TRBJ1-3, with D perhaps TRBD1 (5 bases). This CDR3 contains 16 residues. With 3 bases removed from V and 0 bases from J, the gap between germline ends came to 12 bases. CDR1 and CDR2 (germline): LNHNV, YYDKDF (reference sequence). The CDR3 nucleotides read TGTGCCACCAGCAGGGGTGTACAGGCCTCTGGAAACACCATATATTTT. Protein product: CATSRGVQASGNTIYF.

DNA for the CDR3: TGTGCCAGCAGTTCCTCATACTCCTACGAGCAGTACTTC. This codes for CASSSSYSYEQYF. The chain joins TRBV27 to TRBJ2-7, with D uncertain. CDR1 is MNHEY and CDR2 is SMNVEV in the germline V gene (reference sequence). Between the trimmed V and J ends, which lost 4 bases and 0 bases, there was a span of 7 bases. This CDR3 comprises 13 residues.

The gene calls are TRBV6-1 and TRBJ2-1; D is ambiguous. Germline lookup yields CDR1 MNHNS and CDR2 SASEGT. Trimming removed 0 bases at V and 4 bases at J, with 19 bases between. The CDR3 runs 18 residues. CDR3 loop: CASSEAPFQMDLYNEQFF. In DNA form, the CDR3 reads TGTGCCAGCAGTGAAGCGCCATTCCAGATGGACCTATACAATGAGCAGTTCTTC.

The sample holds one count of this clone. The V gene is TRBV28, the J gene TRBJ2-2, with a tentative D call TRBD1 (5 bases). Germline CDR1 MDHEN, CDR2 SYDVKM. Trimming left V 5 bases short and J 6 bases short, with 19 bases between. The CDR3 totals 16 residues. CDR3 DNA sequence: TGTGCCAGCAGTACGAGGAGACAGCGCGCTCCCGGGGAGCTGTTTTTT. Amino acids: CASSTRRQRAPGELFF.

On this clone itself: The sample has other DNA sequences that encode this CDR3 too. The CDR3 sequence is CASSFGGGGTGELFF. CDR3 DNA: TGTGCCAGCAGCTTTGGGGGAGGGGGCACCGGGGAGCTGTTTTTT. The rearrangement uses TRBV11-3 and TRBJ2-2; TRBD2 might be the D (7 bases). V lost 3 bases and J lost 4, with 12 bases in between. Germline V gene data show CDR1 as SGHNT and CDR2 as YENEEA. The CDR3 runs to 15 residues.

V and J are TRBV4-3 and TRBJ1-3; D is unclear. Germline V lookup: CDR1 LGHNA, CDR2 YSLEER. V was clipped by 1 base and J by 2 bases, with 6 bases between them. CDR3 length: 14 residues. CDR3 sequence (DNA): TGCGCCAGCAGCCAAGTCGCGGCTGGAAACACCATATATTTT. This sequence encodes CASSQVAAGNTIYF.

This clone was detected only once. The chain couples TRBV28 to TRBJ2-5, with 11 bases lining up with TRBD2. Germline lookup yields CDR1 MDHEN and CDR2 SYDVKM. The CDR3 loop spans 17 amino acids. V trimming: 4 bases; J trimming: 2 bases; junction bases outside the gene matches: 9. This CDR3 is CASSSTGTSGHQETQYF. The CDR3 nucleotides read TGTGCCAGCAGTTCAACCGGGACTAGCGGTCATCAAGAGACCCAGTACTTC. The full variable domain, in which reference TRBV28 and TRBJ2-5 provide the parts outside the CDR3, is DVKVTQSSRYLVKRTGEKVFLECVQDMDHENMFWYRQDPGLGLRLIYFSYDVKMKEKGDIPEGYSVSREKKERFSLILESASTNQTSMYLCASSSTGTSGHQETQYFGPGTRLLVL.

This chain joins TRBV5-1 and TRBJ2-7, with 7 bases identical to TRBD2. Germline loops: CDR1 SGHRS, CDR2 YFSETQ. The CDR3 length is 14 residues. After removal of 4 bases from V and 5 bases from J, the junction contained 9 bases not matched to a gene. Here the CDR3 reads CASSVTSAGDEQYF. CDR3 in DNA: TGCGCCAGCAGCGTAACTAGCGCGGGGGACGAGCAGTACTTC.

The chain couples TRBV5-6 to TRBJ2-1; no firm D call. The CDR3 covers 14 residues. The V gene's germline CDR1 is SGHDT and CDR2 YYEEEE. With 0 bases removed from V and 5 bases from J, the gap between germline ends came to 9 bases. In DNA form, the CDR3 reads TGTGCCAGCAGCTTGGTGGAATATGACAATGAGCAGTTCTTC. It yields the protein CASSLVEYDNEQFF.

This chain connects TRBV6-1 to TRBJ1-1; no definite D call. The germline V gene has CDR1 MNHNS and CDR2 SASEGT. The CDR3 has 12 residues. With 10 bases removed from V and 3 bases from J, the gap between germline ends came to 12 bases. This CDR3 reads CATSRRDTEAFF. CDR3 bases: TGTGCCACGAGCCGTAGGGACACTGAAGCTTTCTTT.

The chain links TRBV5-1 to TRBJ1-4, with D unresolved. Germline V lookup: CDR1 SGHRS, CDR2 YFSETQ. V lost 0 bases, J lost 5 bases, and 14 bases lay in between. This CDR3 spans 16 amino acids. CDR3 in DNA: TGCGCCAGCAGCTTGGCCGGCGGGTTAGAGAATGAAAAACTGTTTTTT. Translating it yields CASSLAGGLENEKLFF.

The chain recombines TRBV7-9 with TRBJ2-3; 10 bases are shared with TRBD1. The CDR3 sequence is 15 residues long. The germline gives CDR1 SEHNR, CDR2 FQNEAQ (reference sequence). Trimming at V came to 6 bases and at J to 2 bases, leaving 5 bases not matched to a gene. The CDR3 loop reads CASRPDRGPTDTQYF. The DNA of the CDR3 is TGTGCCAGCAGGCCTGACAGGGGGCCCACAGATACGCAGTATTTT.